Below, 29 T cell receptor beta chains from the same sample are listed, as sequenced in a study of blood T cells in healthy people across ages. Then a second PCR, running about 7 to 11 cycles, was carried out with a sample-barcoded 5' primer and a J-beta primer mix. TCRdb called the 5' RACE reads again in MiXCR, with one record for every CDR3 protein. The top ten hold 2.1% of the sample, which has over 1.5 million distinct CDR3 sequences, about 50% seen once. Sequenced sample: blood. These receptors originate from a woman aged 40 to 49 in good health.

The chain employs TRBV28 and TRBJ1-1; the match to TRBD1 covers 10 bases. V gave up 6 bases and J gave up 5 bases; unmatched junction bases: 12. Germline V gene data show CDR1 as MDHEN and CDR2 as SYDVKM. CDR3 length equals 16 residues. Here the CDR3 reads CASRASSGQGRTEAFF. DNA of the CDR3: TGTGCCAGCAGAGCCTCATCGGGACAGGGGCGGACTGAAGCTTTCTTT. Together with reference TRBV28 and TRBJ1-1, the CDR3 gives the full variable domain: DVKVTQSSRYLVKRTGEKVFLECVQDMDHENMFWYRQDPGLGLRLIYFSYDVKMKEKGDIPEGYSVSREKKERFSLILESASTNQTSMYLCASRASSGQGRTEAFFGQGTRLTVV.

The rearrangement links TRBV6-5 to TRBJ1-1; 7 positions match TRBD1. This CDR3 contains 15 residues. The V segment lost 2 bases and the J segment 1 base; nucleotides outside the gene matches: 4. Germline V lookup: CDR1 MNHEY, CDR2 SVGAGI. DNA of the CDR3: TGTGCCAGCAGTTACGAGGGGGCAGGGAACACTGAAGCTTTCTTT. Amino acids: CASSYEGAGNTEAFF.

This clonotype was picked up a small number of times. The J gene is TRBJ2-5, the V gene TRBV24-1; TRBD1 might be the D (6 bases). Germline lookup yields CDR1 KGHDR and CDR2 SFDVKD. V was cut by 2 bases and J by 1 base, with 7 bases left in between. The CDR3 contains 14 residues. The CDR3 loop reads CATSDWTAQETQYF. CDR3 coding DNA: TGTGCCACCAGTGATTGGACAGCCCAAGAGACCCAGTACTTC.

As for this clonotype: One junction end does not reproduce the germline sequence, and a read error may be involved. This chain joins TRBV6-1 and TRBJ1-2, with TRBD1 as a possible D gene (6 bases). Germline CDR1 MNHNS, CDR2 SASEGT. The CDR3 has 15 amino acids. Written as DNA, the CDR3 is TGTGTCAGCAGTGAAATGGGGGCCTCAGGGTATGGCTACACCTTC. Translated: CVSSEMGASGYGYTF.

The chain has TRBV4-3 and TRBJ1-1, with D possibly TRBD1 on 5 matching bases. V dropped 0 bases and J dropped 3 bases, with 11 bases sitting between them. Germline-derived CDR1 and CDR2 are LGHNA and YSLEER. This CDR3 contains 15 residues. The chain's CDR3 is CASSQEWQGYTEAFF. CDR3 coding DNA: TGCGCCAGCAGCCAAGAATGGCAGGGCTACACTGAAGCTTTCTTT.

In its sample, this clonotype was seen a few times. The chain has TRBV5-5 and TRBJ2-7; maybe TRBD2 (6 bases). Trimming took 5 bases from V and 1 from J, leaving 13 bases between them. CDR1 is SGHKS and CDR2 is YYEKEE in the germline V gene (reference sequence). The CDR3 loop spans 14 amino acids. CDR3 in amino acids: CASRAWGTSYEQYF. The CDR3 nucleotides read TGTGCCAGCAGGGCTTGGGGGACTTCCTACGAGCAGTACTTC.

V and J are TRBV6-5 and TRBJ2-3; D is perhaps TRBD1 or TRBD2 (6 bases each). The CDR3 totals 15 residues. Between the trimmed V and J ends, which lost 3 bases and 6 bases, there was a span of 16 bases. Germline CDR1 and CDR2: MNHEY and SVGAGI. CDR3 residues: CASSYRGRLLDTQYF. The CDR3 coding sequence is TGTGCCAGCAGTTATCGGGGGCGGCTTTTGGATACGCAGTATTTT.

The chain employs TRBV13 and TRBJ2-3, with 10 bases matching TRBD2. V lost 7 bases, J lost 2 bases, and 6 bases stayed unmatched. The CDR3 runs 15 residues. CDR1 and CDR2 from the germline V gene are PRHDT and FYEKMQ (reference sequence). The CDR3 bases are TGTGCCAGCACTCTACTAGCGGGGTACACAGATACGCAGTATTTT. This sequence encodes CASTLLAGYTDTQYF.

This clonotype was counted only a few times. The chain couples TRBV4-1 to TRBJ2-1; the match to TRBD2 covers 15 bases. Germline loops: CDR1 MGHRA, CDR2 YSYEKL. This CDR3 contains 17 residues. The J segment lost 9 bases and the V segment lost 2 bases, leaving 8 bases of the junction unmatched. The CDR3 DNA reads TGCGCCAGCAGCCAACAAAGCAGGACTAGCGGGGGGGCTGAGCAGTTCTTC. Its translation is CASSQQSRTSGGAEQFF.

The chain combines TRBV10-1 with TRBJ1-2, with TRBD1 matching 7 bases. V gave up 1 base and J gave up 3 bases; unmatched junction bases: 5. The CDR3 has 15 residues. Germline V gives CDR1 WNHNN, CDR2 SYGVQD (reference sequence). The CDR3 nucleotides read TGCGCCAGCAGTGAGTTCCCTGGACAGGACTATGGCTACACCTTC. It codes for CASSEFPGQDYGYTF.

The gene calls are TRBV20-1 and TRBJ2-3; no clear D gene. This CDR3 contains 13 residues. V was trimmed by 3 bases and J by 6 bases, leaving 13 bases between them. Per germline, CDR1 DFQATT and CDR2 SNEGSKA (reference sequence). This chain's CDR3 is CSASPPPSDTQYF. Written as DNA, the CDR3 is TGCAGTGCTAGCCCTCCTCCATCGGATACGCAGTATTTT.

The chain joins TRBV7-2 to TRBJ1-2, with D possibly matching TRBD1 (5 bases). The CDR3 extends over 19 amino acids. Germline CDR1 and CDR2: SGHTA and FQGNSA. V was cut by 0 bases and J by 4 bases, with 24 bases left in between. DNA for the CDR3: TGTGCCAGCAGCTTAGCGCGGGGGAATTACGCCACCCCCTCCTATGGCTACACCTTC. As protein: CASSLARGNYATPSYGYTF.

The chain uses TRBV6-2 or TRBV6-3 and TRBJ1-2; 7 positions match TRBD1. The V gene end was trimmed by 6 bases and the J gene end by 7 bases; junction bases not matched to a gene: 8. From germline, CDR1 is MNHEY and CDR2 SVGEGT. This CDR3 has 13 amino acids. The CDR3 spells CASRPTTGTGYTF. DNA for the CDR3: TGTGCCAGCAGGCCTACGACAGGGACTGGCTACACCTTC.

This clonotype was seen a handful of times. This chain uses TRBV10-1 with TRBJ2-4; D is possibly TRBD1 (5 bases). CDR3 size: 13 residues. Trimming removed 2 bases at V and 13 bases at J, with 15 bases between. Germline CDR1 WNHNN, CDR2 SYGVQD (reference sequence). CDR3 loop: CASSERGRPKQYF. DNA for the CDR3: TGCGCCAGCAGTGAGAGGGGTAGACCTAAGCAGTACTTC.

The chain employs TRBV29-1 and TRBJ2-1; TRBD1 is a possible D gene (6 bases). Trimming shortened V by 5 bases and J by 8 bases, and 13 bases separated the two germline ends. CDR3 length equals 12 residues. Per germline, CDR1 SQVTM and CDR2 ANQGSEA. CDR3 in DNA: TGCAGCGTTAGGTCCAGGGGCTATGAGCAGTTCTTC. It specifies CSVRSRGYEQFF.

This clonotype was counted only a few times. The J gene is TRBJ2-7, the V gene TRBV4-1, with 10 positions matching TRBD1. CDR1 and CDR2 from the germline V gene are MGHRA and YSYEKL. The CDR3 sequence is 15 residues long. J lost 4 bases, V lost 8 bases, and 11 bases had no gene match. The CDR3 protein is CASHLGPGQGYEQYF. For the CDR3, the DNA is TGCGCCAGCCACTTGGGGCCGGGACAGGGGTACGAGCAGTACTTC.

J is TRBJ2-3 and V is TRBV20-1, with D perhaps TRBD2 (6 bases). The germline V and J ends were trimmed by 1 base and 2 bases, with 16 bases remaining between them. The V gene's germline CDR1 is DFQATT and CDR2 SNEGSKA (reference sequence). This CDR3 spans 16 amino acids. The CDR3 reads CSARARLVRATDTQYF. CDR3 coding DNA: TGCAGTGCTAGAGCCCGACTAGTTAGGGCCACAGATACGCAGTATTTT.

This clonotype was seen only a few times. The chain uses TRBV25-1 and TRBJ2-7; 11 nucleotides agree with TRBD2. Germline assignment: CDR1 MGHDK and CDR2 SYGVNS. The CDR3 totals 15 residues. Unmatched junction bases numbered 8, after V lost 3 bases and J lost 7 bases. The CDR3 DNA reads TGTGCCAGCAGTGATCGTCTAGCGGGGGGTTGGGAGCAGTACTTC. As protein: CASSDRLAGGWEQYF.

This clonotype has more than one count but fewer than ten. This chain links TRBV7-2 with TRBJ2-1; D is unresolved. Trimming removed 3 bases at V and 12 bases at J, with 15 bases between. Per the germline V gene, CDR1 is SGHTA and CDR2 is FQGNSA. The CDR3 length is 13 residues. CDR3 DNA: TGTGCCAGCAGCTTGAGTGAACTATCTACGCAGTTCTTC. Translated: CASSLSELSTQFF. Full variable domain (remainder filled in from reference TRBV7-2 and TRBJ2-1): GAGVSQSPSNKVTEKGKDVELRCDPISGHTALYWYRQSLGQGLEFLIYFQGNSAPDKSGLPSDRFSAERTGGSVSTLTIQRTQQEDSAVYLCASSLSELSTQFFGPGTRLTVL.

The rearrangement joins TRBV13 to TRBJ2-5, with 8 bases identical to TRBD2. The trim removed 0 bases at V and 5 bases at J, leaving 5 bases unmatched. The CDR3 covers 15 residues. Germline loops: CDR1 PRHDT, CDR2 FYEKMQ (reference sequence). DNA of the CDR3: TGTGCCAGCAGCTTAGGGGGACTAGTTTCGGAGACCCAGTACTTC. Protein sequence: CASSLGGLVSETQYF. The full variable domain, rest sourced from reference TRBV13 and TRBJ2-5, is AAGVIQSPRHLIKEKRETATLKCYPIPRHDTVYWYQQGPGQDPQFLISFYEKMQSDKGSIPDRFSAQQFSDYHSELNMSSLELGDSALYFCASSLGGLVSETQYFGPGTRLLVL.

This clonotype came up a few times. This rearrangement joins TRBV20-1 to TRBJ1-4; no reliable D call. The CDR3 extends over 13 amino acids. Germline CDR1 reads DFQATT; CDR2 reads SNEGSKA (reference sequence). Trimming shortened V by 3 bases and J by 3 bases, and 8 bases separated the two germline ends. This CDR3 is CSASRRPNEKLFF. The CDR3 nucleotides read TGCAGTGCTAGCAGACGGCCTAATGAAAAACTGTTTTTT.

This chain connects TRBV4-3 to TRBJ1-5; 8 nucleotides align to TRBD1. CDR3 size: 16 residues. With 0 bases clipped from V and 7 bases from J, the junction kept 8 bases outside the gene matches. In germline, CDR1 is LGHNA, CDR2 YSLEER. CDR3 bases: TGCGCCAGCAGCCAAGATTGGCAGGGGGCGAACCAGCCCCAGCATTTT. Translating it yields CASSQDWQGANQPQHF.

This chain uses TRBV11-2 with TRBJ2-4; tentative D call: TRBD1 (5 bases). The CDR3 runs to 17 residues. V shed 3 bases and J shed 5 bases, with 20 bases lying between them. Germline assignment: CDR1 SGHAT and CDR2 FQNNGV. DNA for the CDR3: TGTGCCAGCAGCTTTACAGGATGGACCGTAAACGAAAACATTCAGTACTTC. Its protein is CASSFTGWTVNENIQYF.

The chain combines TRBV12-3 or TRBV12-4 with TRBJ1-5, with D unclear. V lost 3 bases to trimming and J lost 9 bases, with 12 bases between them. CDR3 length: 13 residues. CDR3 loop: CASSFILIPPQHF. Written as DNA, the CDR3 is TGTGCCAGCAGTTTTATATTAATTCCGCCCCAGCATTTT.

This sequence joins TRBV20-1 and TRBJ2-5, with D perhaps TRBD2 (5 bases). The CDR3 loop spans 9 amino acids. Germline V CDR1 and CDR2: DFQATT, SNEGSKA (reference sequence). V dropped 7 bases and J dropped 7 bases, with 7 bases sitting between them. CDR3 sequence reads: CSVAGTQYF. The CDR3, as DNA: TGCAGTGTCGCGGGGACCCAGTACTTC.

The chain joins TRBV29-1 to TRBJ2-3, with TRBD2 as a possible D gene (6 bases). V shed 4 bases and J shed 1 base, with 21 bases lying between them. This CDR3 spans 17 amino acids. Germline CDR1 reads SQVTM; CDR2 reads ANQGSEA. CDR3 nucleotide sequence: TGCAGCGTTGTTATTTCTAGCGCCCAGATTCGCACAGATACGCAGTATTTT. Protein product: CSVVISSAQIRTDTQYF.

V and J are TRBV27 and TRBJ2-7; 7 nucleotides agree with TRBD2. V dropped 5 bases and J dropped 6; count of bases not matched to a gene: 16. This CDR3 region has 16 residues. Germline V gene sequence: CDR1 MNHEY, CDR2 SMNVEV (reference sequence). Here the CDR3 DNA reads TGTGCCAGCAGTCCCTCCCGACTAGCATCTTTGAGCGAGCAGTACTTC. Protein sequence: CASSPSRLASLSEQYF.

This clonotype was recorded a few times. V is TRBV6-6 and J is TRBJ2-7; 8 bases match TRBD1. J gave up 5 bases and V 6 bases, and 9 bases lay outside the gene matches. Germline loops: CDR1 MNHNY, CDR2 SVGAGI (reference sequence). The CDR3 is made up of 14 amino acids. The CDR3 DNA reads as TGTGCCAGCAGGCAGTGGGACAGGAGCCACGAGCAGTACTTC. The encoded protein is CASRQWDRSHEQYF.

Points on this clonotype: A much larger clone differs from this one at a single base, so this may be a read error. The chain couples TRBV24-1 to TRBJ2-3; the match to TRBD1 covers 8 bases. CDR1 is KGHDR and CDR2 is SFDVKD in the germline V gene. The CDR3 spans 14 residues. V shed 5 bases and J 6 bases; nucleotides not matched to a gene: 6. CDR3 protein: CATSGPWTGDTQYF. Written as DNA, the CDR3 is TGTGCCACCAGTGGCCCGTGGACAGGGGATACGCAGTATTTT.